The rows below give T cell receptor beta chains drawn from one sample of a study of blood T cell repertoires in COVID-19. Data came from immunoSEQ multiplex PCR; TCRdb stores just in-frame clones and leaves some out. The table lists 200,000 to 250,000 clones, almost 90% of them singletons. The material sequenced was peripheral blood. All receptors come from a woman aged 60-75 years with acute or convalescent COVID-19. The CDR3 runs from the conserved cysteine through the conserved F or W. A D gene is named only where the DNA matches it firmly. Clone size is stated in some rows and not others, as once, few, many or a class when expanded.

clone_size	cdr3_length	v_call	d_call	j_call	cdr3_aa	cdr3_nt
-	14	TRBV5-1	-	TRBJ1-6	CASSLYTGNSPLHF	TGCGCCAGCAGCTTATACACAGGGAACTCACCCCTCCACTTT
-	17	TRBV3-1/TRBV3-2	TRBD1	TRBJ2-6	CASRPTGAVSGANVLTF	TGTGCCAGCAGACCTACAGGGGCAGTCTCTGGGGCCAACGTCCTGACTTTC
-	17	TRBV3-1/TRBV3-2	-	TRBJ1-3	CASSQGAGKLFGNTIYF	TGTGCCAGCAGCCAAGGGGCAGGGAAGTTATTCGGAAACACCATATATTTT
-	16	TRBV5-6	TRBD1	TRBJ1-2	CATRQGGHLGSHGYTF	TGTGCCACCCGGCAGGGGGGACACCTCGGCAGCCATGGCTACACCTTC
-	15	TRBV9	TRBD2	TRBJ2-1	CASSVSSGSYNEQFF	TGTGCCAGCAGCGTATCTAGCGGATCCTACAATGAGCAGTTCTTC
-	13	TRBV19	-	TRBJ1-3	CASRTAGGNTIYF	TGTGCCAGTAGGACAGCAGGAGGAAACACCATATATTTT
-	17	TRBV19	TRBD1	TRBJ1-3	CASSMNRGTSTGNTIYF	TGTGCCAGTAGTATGAACAGGGGGACCTCCACTGGAAACACCATATATTTT
-	14	TRBV5-6	TRBD1	TRBJ1-1	CASSWQGVNTEAFF	TGTGCCAGCAGCTGGCAGGGGGTGAACACTGAAGCTTTCTTT
-	13	TRBV6-5	TRBD1	TRBJ1-2	CASSRTGNYGYTF	TGTGCCAGCAGTCGGACAGGGAACTATGGCTACACCTTC
once	15	TRBV4-1	TRBD1	TRBJ1-4	CASSHQGATNEKLFF	TGCGCCAGCAGCCACCAGGGGGCAACTAATGAAAAACTGTTTTTT
-	15	TRBV19	-	TRBJ2-4	CASSSRQLAKNIQYF	TGTGCCAGTAGTTCCCGACAGCTAGCCAAAAACATTCAGTACTTC
-	14	TRBV27	-	TRBJ2-3	CASSLRRVTDTQYF	TGTGCCAGCAGTTTACGGCGGGTCACAGATACGCAGTATTTT
-	16	TRBV7-8	-	TRBJ2-7	CASSLAGGLLIYEQYF	TGTGCCAGCAGCTTAGCCGGGGGGCTCCTAATATACGAGCAGTACTTC
-	14	TRBV13	TRBD1	TRBJ1-5	CASSFGQDNQPQHF	TGTGCCAGCAGTTTCGGACAGGACAATCAGCCCCAGCATTTT
-	15	TRBV7-9	-	TRBJ1-3	CASSPRGGAGNTIYF	TGTGCCAGCAGCCCCCGGGGCGGGGCTGGAAACACCATATATTTT
-	15	TRBV5-1	-	TRBJ2-5	CASSRVEGRRETQYF	TGCGCCAGCAGCCGCGTCGAAGGTAGGCGGGAGACCCAGTACTTC
-	15	TRBV7-2	TRBD1	TRBJ2-7	CASSLEGQGYDEQYF	TGTGCCAGCAGCTTGGAAGGACAGGGGTACGACGAGCAGTACTTC
once	12	TRBV19	TRBD2	TRBJ2-1	CATRNSGNEQFF	TGTGCCACCCGCAATAGCGGGAATGAGCAGTTCTTC
-	15	TRBV2	-	TRBJ1-2	CASSPVGSSNYGYTF	TGTGCCAGCAGTCCGGTCGGGTCCTCTAACTATGGCTACACCTTC
few	17	TRBV20-1	TRBD2	TRBJ2-1	CSASLTEGSGRYNEQFF	TGCAGTGCTAGTCTGACCGAGGGTAGCGGGAGATACAATGAGCAGTTCTTC
-	16	TRBV5-1	TRBD1	TRBJ1-2	CASSEMDRGLPYGYTF	TGCGCCAGCAGCGAGATGGACAGGGGGCTGCCCTATGGCTACACCTTC
-	15	TRBV5-4	TRBD1	TRBJ1-1	CASSSVGTGGTEAFF	TGTGCCAGCAGTTCGGTGGGGACAGGGGGCACTGAAGCTTTCTTT